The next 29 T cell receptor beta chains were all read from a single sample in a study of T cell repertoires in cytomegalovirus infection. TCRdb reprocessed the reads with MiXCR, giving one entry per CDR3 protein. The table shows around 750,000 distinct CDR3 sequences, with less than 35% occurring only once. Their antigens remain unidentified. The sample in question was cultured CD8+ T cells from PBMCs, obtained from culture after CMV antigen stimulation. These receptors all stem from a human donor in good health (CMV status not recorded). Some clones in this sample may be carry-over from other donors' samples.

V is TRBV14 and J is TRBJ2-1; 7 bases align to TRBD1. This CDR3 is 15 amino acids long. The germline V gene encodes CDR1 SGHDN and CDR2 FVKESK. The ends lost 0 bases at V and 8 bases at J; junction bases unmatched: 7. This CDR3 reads CASSQEWGQPHEQFF. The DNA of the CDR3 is TGTGCCAGCAGCCAAGAATGGGGACAGCCCCATGAGCAGTTCTTC.

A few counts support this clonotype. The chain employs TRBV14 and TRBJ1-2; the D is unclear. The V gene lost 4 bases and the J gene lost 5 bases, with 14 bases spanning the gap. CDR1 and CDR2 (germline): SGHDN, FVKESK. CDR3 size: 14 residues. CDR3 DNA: TGTGCCAGCAGCCTTAAAGGCTGGGAGTATGGCTACACCTTC. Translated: CASSLKGWEYGYTF.

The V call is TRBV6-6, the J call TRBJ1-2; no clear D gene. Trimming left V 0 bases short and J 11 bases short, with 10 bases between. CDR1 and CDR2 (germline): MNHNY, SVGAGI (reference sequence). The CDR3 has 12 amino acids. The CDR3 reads CASSYSGQAYTF. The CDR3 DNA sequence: TGTGCCAGCAGTTACTCCGGGCAGGCTTACACCTTC.

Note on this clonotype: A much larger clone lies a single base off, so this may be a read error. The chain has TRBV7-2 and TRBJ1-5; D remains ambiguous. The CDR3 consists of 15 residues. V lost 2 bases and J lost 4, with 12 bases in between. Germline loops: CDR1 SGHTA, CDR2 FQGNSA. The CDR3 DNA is TGTGCCAGCAGCTTAAGTCAGGACCTAAATCAGCCCCAGCATTTT. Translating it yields CASSLSQDLNQPQHF.

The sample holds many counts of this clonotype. The CDR3 reads CASSFGQGARQPQHF. CDR3 in DNA: TGTGCCAGCAGTTTCGGACAGGGGGCTAGGCAGCCCCAGCATTTT. This chain connects TRBV6-5 to TRBJ1-5; 11 nucleotides align to TRBD1. This CDR3 is 15 amino acids long. In germline, CDR1 is MNHEY, CDR2 SVGAGI. J gave up 7 bases and V 4 bases, and 6 bases lay outside the gene matches.

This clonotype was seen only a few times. For the CDR3, the DNA is TGTGCCAGCAGGCCCGGACAGGGCGAGTCACCCCTCCACTTT. This sequence encodes CASRPGQGESPLHF. V gene TRBV6-2 or TRBV6-3 combines with J gene TRBJ1-6, with TRBD1 matching over 8 bases. Germline CDR1 reads MNHEY; CDR2 reads SVGEGT. Trimming at V came to 6 bases and at J to 10 bases, leaving 8 bases not matched to a gene. This CDR3 has 14 residues.

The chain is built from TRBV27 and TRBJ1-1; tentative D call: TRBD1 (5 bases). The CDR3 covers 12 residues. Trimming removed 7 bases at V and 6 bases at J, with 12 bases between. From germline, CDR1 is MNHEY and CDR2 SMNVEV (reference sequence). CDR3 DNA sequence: TGTGCCAGCACCGGGGCTAGGGCTGAAGCTTTCTTT. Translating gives CASTGARAEAFF.

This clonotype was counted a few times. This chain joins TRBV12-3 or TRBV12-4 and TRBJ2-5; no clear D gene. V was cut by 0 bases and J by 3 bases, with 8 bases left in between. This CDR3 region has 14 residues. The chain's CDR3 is CASSLAAAEETQYF. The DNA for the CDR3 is TGTGCCAGCAGTTTAGCGGCGGCAGAAGAGACCCAGTACTTC.

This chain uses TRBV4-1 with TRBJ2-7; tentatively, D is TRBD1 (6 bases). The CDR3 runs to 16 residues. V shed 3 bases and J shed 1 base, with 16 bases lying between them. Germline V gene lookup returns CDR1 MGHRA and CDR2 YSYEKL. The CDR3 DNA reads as TGCGCCAGCAGCCAGGGGGATGGGGGACATTCCTACGAGCAGTACTTC. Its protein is CASSQGDGGHSYEQYF.

The CDR3 DNA sequence: TGTGCCAGCCCGACAGAGCTCAATCAGCCCCAGCATTTT. Protein: CASPTELNQPQHF. This chain connects TRBV6-1 to TRBJ1-5; D might be TRBD1 (5 bases). Germline V lookup: CDR1 MNHNS, CDR2 SASEGT. V was clipped by 8 bases and J by 3 bases, with 11 bases between them. The CDR3 consists of 13 residues.

The CDR3 coding sequence is TGTGCCAGCGCTTGGTCTAGCGGGGGGAACAATGAGCAGTTCTTC. Its protein product is CASAWSSGGNNEQFF. V and J are TRBV19 and TRBJ2-1, with TRBD2 identical over 11 bases. V was clipped by 9 bases and J by 5 bases; unmatched bases: 9. The CDR3 loop spans 15 amino acids. In germline, CDR1 is LNHDA, CDR2 SQIVND (reference sequence).

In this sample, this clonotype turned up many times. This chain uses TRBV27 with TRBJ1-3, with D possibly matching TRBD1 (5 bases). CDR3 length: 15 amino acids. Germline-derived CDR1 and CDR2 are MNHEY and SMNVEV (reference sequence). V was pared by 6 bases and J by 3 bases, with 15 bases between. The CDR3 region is CASSLGQGGGNTIYF. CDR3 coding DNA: TGTGCCAGCAGCTTAGGGCAGGGTGGTGGAAACACCATATATTTT.

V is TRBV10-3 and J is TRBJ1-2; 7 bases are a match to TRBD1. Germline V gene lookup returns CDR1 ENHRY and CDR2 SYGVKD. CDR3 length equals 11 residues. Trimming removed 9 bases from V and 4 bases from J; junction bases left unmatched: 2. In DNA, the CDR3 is TGTGCCATTTGGACAGGCTATGGCTACACCTTC. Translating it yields CAIWTGYGYTF.

CDR3 sequence (DNA): TGTGCCAGCAGCCCCTCTGCCCCAGATACGCAGTATTTT. Residues: CASSPSAPDTQYF. This chain joins TRBV7-9 and TRBJ2-3; D gene unclear. The CDR3 runs 13 residues. Trimming cost V 5 bases and J 4 bases, with 10 bases left between them. In germline, CDR1 is SEHNR, CDR2 FQNEAQ (reference sequence).

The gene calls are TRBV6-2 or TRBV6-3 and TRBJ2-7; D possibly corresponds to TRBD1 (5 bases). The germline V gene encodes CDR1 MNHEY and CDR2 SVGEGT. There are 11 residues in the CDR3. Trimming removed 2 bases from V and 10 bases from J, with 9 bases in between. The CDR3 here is CASSYGRDQYV. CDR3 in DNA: TGTGCCAGCAGTTACGGCAGGGATCAGTACGTC.

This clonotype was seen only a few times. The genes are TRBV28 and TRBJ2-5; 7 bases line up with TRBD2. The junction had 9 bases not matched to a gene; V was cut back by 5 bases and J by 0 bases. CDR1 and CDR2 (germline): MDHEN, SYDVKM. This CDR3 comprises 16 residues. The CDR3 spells CASSGTLAEYQETQYF. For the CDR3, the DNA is TGTGCCAGCAGTGGAACTCTAGCGGAATACCAAGAGACCCAGTACTTC.

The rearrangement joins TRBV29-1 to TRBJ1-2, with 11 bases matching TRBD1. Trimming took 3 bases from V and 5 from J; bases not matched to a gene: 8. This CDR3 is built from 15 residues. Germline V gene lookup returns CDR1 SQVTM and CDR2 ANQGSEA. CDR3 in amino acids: CSVDFGQGARYGYTF. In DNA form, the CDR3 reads TGCAGCGTTGACTTCGGACAGGGGGCGAGGTATGGCTACACCTTC.

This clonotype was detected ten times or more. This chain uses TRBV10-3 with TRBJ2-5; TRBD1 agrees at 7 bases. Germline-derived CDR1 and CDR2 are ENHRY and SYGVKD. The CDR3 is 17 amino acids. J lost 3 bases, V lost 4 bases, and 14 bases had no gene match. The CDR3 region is CAISGSGRMGTEETQYF. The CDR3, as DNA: TGTGCCATCAGTGGGTCAGGCCGTATGGGGACAGAAGAGACCCAGTACTTC.

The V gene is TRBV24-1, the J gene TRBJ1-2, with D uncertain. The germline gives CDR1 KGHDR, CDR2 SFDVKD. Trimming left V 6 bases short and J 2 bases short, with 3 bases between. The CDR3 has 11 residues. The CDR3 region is CATSHNYGYTF. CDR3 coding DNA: TGTGCCACCAGTCACAACTATGGCTACACCTTC.

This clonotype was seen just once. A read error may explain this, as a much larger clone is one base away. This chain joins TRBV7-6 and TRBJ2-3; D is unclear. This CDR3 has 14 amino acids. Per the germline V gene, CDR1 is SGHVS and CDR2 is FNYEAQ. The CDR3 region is CTSSLDWGSEAQYF. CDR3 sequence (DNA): TGTACCAGCAGCTTAGACTGGGGTTCCGAGGCGCAGTATTTT. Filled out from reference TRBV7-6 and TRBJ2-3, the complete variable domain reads GAGVSQSPRYKVTKRGQDVALRCDPISGHVSLYWYRQALGQGPEFLTYFNYEAQQDKSGLPNDRFSAERPEGSISTLTIQRTEQRDSAMYRCTSSLDWGSEAQYFGPGTRLTVL.

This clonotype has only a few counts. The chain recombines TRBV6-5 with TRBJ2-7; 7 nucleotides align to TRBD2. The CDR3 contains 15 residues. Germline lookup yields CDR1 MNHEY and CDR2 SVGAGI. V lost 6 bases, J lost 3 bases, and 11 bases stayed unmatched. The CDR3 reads CASSLSGGSLYEQYF. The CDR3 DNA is TGTGCCAGCAGCCTCTCCGGGGGGTCCCTCTACGAGCAGTACTTC.

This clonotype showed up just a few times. CDR3 in DNA: TGTGCCAGCAGTCCCCCTTCACGGGGGCCCCAGCATTTT. Translation: CASSPPSRGPQHF. The rearrangement joins TRBV28 to TRBJ1-5; D ambiguous. CDR3 length: 13 amino acids. V was shortened by 5 bases and J by 9 bases, with 14 bases between the two germline ends. CDR1 and CDR2 from the germline V gene are MDHEN and SYDVKM.

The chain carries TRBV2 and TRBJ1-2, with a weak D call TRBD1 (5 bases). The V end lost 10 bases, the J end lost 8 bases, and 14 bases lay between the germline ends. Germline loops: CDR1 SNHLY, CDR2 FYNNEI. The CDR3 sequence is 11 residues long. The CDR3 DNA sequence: TGTGCCAACCGCGGGGCGGGGGGCTACACCTTC. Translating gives CANRGAGGYTF.

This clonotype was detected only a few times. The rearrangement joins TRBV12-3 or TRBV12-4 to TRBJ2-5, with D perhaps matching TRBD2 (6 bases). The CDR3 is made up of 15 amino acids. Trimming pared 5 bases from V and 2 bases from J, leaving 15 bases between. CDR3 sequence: CASSHLREKQETQYF. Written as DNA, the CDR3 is TGTGCCAGCAGTCACCTTCGGGAGAAACAAGAGACCCAGTACTTC.

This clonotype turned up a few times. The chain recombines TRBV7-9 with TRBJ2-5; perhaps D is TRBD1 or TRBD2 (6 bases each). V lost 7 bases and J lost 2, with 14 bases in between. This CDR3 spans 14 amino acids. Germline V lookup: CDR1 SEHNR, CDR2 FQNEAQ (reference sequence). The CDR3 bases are TGTGCCAGCAATCTAGGGGGGCAGCAAGAGACCCAGTACTTC. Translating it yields CASNLGGQQETQYF.

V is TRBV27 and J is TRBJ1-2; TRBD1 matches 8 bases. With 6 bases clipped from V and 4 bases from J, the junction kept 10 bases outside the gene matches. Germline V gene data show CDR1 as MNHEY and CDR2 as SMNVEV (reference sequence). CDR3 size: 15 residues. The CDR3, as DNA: TGTGCCAGCAGCTACTTGACAGGGGCCTTCTATGGCTACACCTTC. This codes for CASSYLTGAFYGYTF.

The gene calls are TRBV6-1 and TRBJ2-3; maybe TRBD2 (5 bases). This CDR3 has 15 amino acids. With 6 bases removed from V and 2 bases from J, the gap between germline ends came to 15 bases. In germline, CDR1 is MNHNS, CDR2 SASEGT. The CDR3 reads CASSYQTGYTDTQYF. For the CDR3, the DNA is TGTGCCAGCAGCTACCAGACGGGGTACACAGATACGCAGTATTTT.

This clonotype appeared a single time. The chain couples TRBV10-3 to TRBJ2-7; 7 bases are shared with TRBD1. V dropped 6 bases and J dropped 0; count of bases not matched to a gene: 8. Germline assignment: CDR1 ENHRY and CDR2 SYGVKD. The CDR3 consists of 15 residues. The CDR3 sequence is CAISTGVPSSYEQYF. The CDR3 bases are TGTGCCATCAGCACAGGGGTCCCGAGCTCCTACGAGCAGTACTTC.

The CDR3 here is CASSLSKGAETQYF. The DNA for the CDR3 is TGTGCCAGCAGTTTATCTAAAGGGGCCGAGACCCAGTACTTC. This chain joins TRBV27 and TRBJ2-5; the D gene is possibly TRBD1 (5 bases). The germline gives CDR1 MNHEY, CDR2 SMNVEV (reference sequence). The CDR3 consists of 14 residues. Deletions cut 0 bases from V and 5 bases from J, with 10 bases between.